What follows is one T cell receptor (beta chain) and its context. Other DNA variants within this sample encode the same CDR3. This sample is drawn from a study of shared clonotypes between healthy human individuals. Study overall: The composition of the donors was a couple of women and a few men aged 18 to 49.

For every subset, genomic DNA was evenly distributed across several immunoSEQ plates. Per the original data handling: In the immunoSEQ data, sequences were junction-only and lacked quality scores, so filtering differed. The table came from immunoSEQ multiplex PCR; TCRdb's copy has only in-frame clones and leaves some out. For V, J and clone size, that table is used; D and trimming come from the DNA. The table lists roughly 2,000,000 clones, roughly 94% of them singletons. Trimming removed 3 bases from V and 3 bases from J; junction bases left unmatched: 4. There are 14 residues in the CDR3. Germline lookup yields CDR1 MNHEY and CDR2 SMNVEV (reference sequence). CD8 cells regarded as naive lacked CD45RO, were positively chosen for CCR7, and omitted terminally differentiated effector memory CD45RA+ cells.

The specimen sequenced was naive CD8+ T cells sorted from blood. The sequence derives from a man aged 18 to 30 in good health. The chain couples TRBV27 to TRBJ2-7; TRBD2 agrees at 8 bases. The CDR3 loop reads CASSLSGTSYEQYF. The CDR3 DNA sequence: TGTGCCAGCAGTTTGTCGGGGACTAGCTACGAGCAGTACTTC.